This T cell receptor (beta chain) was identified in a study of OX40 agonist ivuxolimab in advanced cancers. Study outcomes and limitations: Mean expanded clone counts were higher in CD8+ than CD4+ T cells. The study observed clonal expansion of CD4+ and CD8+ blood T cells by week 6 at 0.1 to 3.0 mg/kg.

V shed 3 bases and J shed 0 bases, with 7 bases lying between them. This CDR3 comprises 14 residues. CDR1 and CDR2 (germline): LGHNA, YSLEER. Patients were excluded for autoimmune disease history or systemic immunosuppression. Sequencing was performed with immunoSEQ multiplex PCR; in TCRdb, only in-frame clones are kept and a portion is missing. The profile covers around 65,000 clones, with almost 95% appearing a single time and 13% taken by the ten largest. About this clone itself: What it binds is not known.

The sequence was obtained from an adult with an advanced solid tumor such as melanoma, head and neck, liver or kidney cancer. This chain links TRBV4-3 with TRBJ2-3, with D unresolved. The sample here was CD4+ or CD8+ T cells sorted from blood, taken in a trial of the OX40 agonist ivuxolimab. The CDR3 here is CASSQGDSTDTQYF. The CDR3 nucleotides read TGCGCCAGCAGCCAGGGTGACAGCACAGATACGCAGTATTTT.